This T cell receptor (beta chain) was sequenced in a study of early T cells in non-severe SARS-CoV-2 infection. Overall study context: Sequencing used unsorted whole-blood bulk RNA, so chains lack pairing. Study conclusions and caveats: VDJdb matching favored anti-spike CD8 responses, missing private and CD4 specificities.

This clonotype was counted ten times or more. Its antigen is still unknown. Tagging with unique molecular identifiers was applied to individual cDNA molecules. MiXCR was run by TCRdb on the 5' RACE reads, yielding one entry per CDR3 protein. The sample comprises tens of thousands of distinct CDR3 sequences, about 4.5% of which are singletons, and around a sixth rests with the top ten. The CDR3 consists of 14 residues. J gave up 2 bases and V 7 bases, and 1 base lay outside the gene matches. The V gene's germline CDR1 is SNHLY and CDR2 FYNNEI. The sequence was obtained from an adult who was a healthcare worker with PCR-confirmed SARS-CoV-2 infection or an uninfected control (not recorded which). The V gene is TRBV2, the J gene TRBJ2-5, with 13 bases identical to TRBD2. The sample comprised whole blood. CDR3 DNA: TGTGCCAGCACACTAGCGGGGGGGCAAGAGACCCAGTACTTC. Translating it yields CASTLAGGQETQYF.